This T cell receptor beta chain was observed in a study of blood T cells in healthy people across ages. The use of a sample-barcoded 5' primer and a J-beta primer mix characterized a second PCR of about 6 to 11 cycles. TCRdb analysed the 5' RACE reads with MiXCR anew, one entry per CDR3 protein. The table includes hundreds of thousands of distinct CDR3 sequences, around 46% detected once. This clonotype was seen a single time. Per germline, CDR1 MNHEY and CDR2 SVGAGI. The CDR3 extends over 15 amino acids. With V trimmed by 8 bases and J by 9 bases, 15 bases remained unmatched. Source material: blood. The chain couples TRBV6-5 to TRBJ2-5; TRBD1 matches 10 bases. The receptor comes from a woman in her fifties or sixties in good health. The CDR3 region has the DNA TGTGCCAGCGTGTTGAAGCCGGGACAGGGGTTGGCCCAGTACTTC. It yields the protein CASVLKPGQGLAQYF.